Reported below is one T cell receptor (beta chain). The antigen is not known. V lost 4 bases and J lost 7; bases outside the gene matches: 3. CDR1 is SQVTM and CDR2 is ANQGSEA in the germline V gene. This CDR3 comprises 13 residues. 60 Vbeta and 13 Jbeta primers were used in PCR. TCRdb's copy holds only in-frame clones and misses some; the assay was immunoSEQ multiplex PCR. The sample consists of some 97,000 clones, about 74% of them appearing once. These data are taken from a study of cytomegalovirus exposure and HLA in healthy donors. The study's findings and limits: Being indistinguishable, some V segments were excluded, TRBV6-2 and TRBV6-3 among them. In terms of immune exposure information, only CMV serostatus was available. A later analysis found that most CMV-associated TCR beta chains appeared HLA-restricted. In a later analysis, DRB1 alleles had the most associated TCRs; HLA-C alleles the fewest.

The rearrangement joins TRBV29-1 to TRBJ1-4; TRBD1 aligns across 10 bases. Sequenced input: PBMCs. This TCR was sampled from a woman between 18 and 29 years old in good health and CMV-seropositive. CDR3 DNA: TGCAGCGTTGGACAGGGGGCAGGTGAAAAACTGTTTTTT. It translates to CSVGQGAGEKLFF.